The 6 T cell receptor beta chains listed next were all sequenced from one sample in a study of identical twins. A single record per CDR3 protein comes from TCRdb applying MiXCR to the 5' RACE reads. Counted here are under 400,000 distinct CDR3 sequences, 8.5% to 10% occurring once; the ten biggest clones make up 8% to 10%. The specimen was naive T cells sorted from blood. The receptors stem from a woman aged 45-65 years in good health.

This clonotype was observed once. J is TRBJ2-2 and V is TRBV6-1; D could derive from TRBD1 or TRBD2 (5 bases each). Trimming cost V 7 bases and J 8 bases, with 26 bases left between them. Germline V gives CDR1 MNHNS, CDR2 SASEGT. The CDR3 length is 17 residues. The CDR3 nucleotides read TGTGCCAGCACCCGAACTGGGACGGGAAGGCTCGTAGGGGAGCTGTTTTTT. Its protein is CASTRTGTGRLVGELFF.

This clonotype was picked up a small number of times. The chain combines TRBV20-1 with TRBJ2-3; the match to TRBD2 covers 7 bases. The CDR3 consists of 16 residues. The V gene end was trimmed by 3 bases and the J gene end by 1 base; junction bases not matched to a gene: 10. The germline gives CDR1 DFQATT, CDR2 SNEGSKA (reference sequence). CDR3 DNA sequence: TGCAGTGCTAGGACCTTCTTGAGCGGGGGCACAGATACGCAGTATTTT. Protein: CSARTFLSGGTDTQYF.

This clonotype was found many times. The rearrangement joins TRBV15 to TRBJ2-3, with TRBD1 identical over 9 bases. Germline CDR1 reads LNHNV; CDR2 reads YYDKDF (reference sequence). V shed 10 bases and J 4 bases; nucleotides not matched to a gene: 9. The CDR3 loop spans 14 amino acids. The CDR3, as DNA: TGTGCCATCAAGGACAGGGGTCTAGCAGATACGCAGTATTTT. Protein sequence: CAIKDRGLADTQYF.

This clonotype was found many times. V and J are TRBV5-1 and TRBJ1-5; D is uncertain. This CDR3 comprises 15 residues. Trimming took off 0 bases at V and 1 base at J, with 8 bases between the two ends. Germline V lookup: CDR1 SGHRS, CDR2 YFSETQ. This CDR3 is CASSLDGRSNQPQHF. CDR3 bases: TGCGCCAGCAGCTTGGACGGACGAAGCAATCAGCCCCAGCATTTT.

V is TRBV14 and J is TRBJ2-2, with 8 nucleotides matching TRBD1. Germline loops: CDR1 SGHDN, CDR2 FVKESK. With V trimmed by 2 bases and J by 1 base, 6 bases remained unmatched. The length of the CDR3 is 17 residues. Here the CDR3 DNA reads TGTGCCAGCAGCCAATTCGGACAGGGCAAGAACACCGGGGAGCTGTTTTTT. The encoded protein is CASSQFGQGKNTGELFF.

The chain's CDR3 is CASSLGQGAETQYF. In DNA, the CDR3 is TGTGCCAGCAGTTTGGGACAGGGAGCGGAGACCCAGTACTTC. The J gene is TRBJ2-5, the V gene TRBV12-3 or TRBV12-4; TRBD1 aligns across 9 bases. V was pared by 3 bases and J by 5 bases, with 4 bases of the junction left unmatched. CDR3 size: 14 residues.